What follows are 21 T cell receptor beta chains derived from one specimen sequenced in a study of blood T cell repertoires in COVID-19. Profiling relied on immunoSEQ multiplex PCR, and the TCRdb table lists in-frame clones only, not all of them. This table holds some 380,000 clones, over 75% found once. Material: PBMCs or T cells enriched from blood (not recorded which). The receptors originated from a man aged 25-45 years who had recovered from COVID-19.

The chain recombines TRBV5-6 with TRBJ1-2; no definite D call. The CDR3 runs 14 residues. Per the germline V gene, CDR1 is SGHDT and CDR2 is YYEEEE. Trimming took off 1 base at V and 6 bases at J, with 13 bases between the two ends. In DNA form, the CDR3 reads TGTGCCAGCAGCTTGCCGCCCGGGGTCGATGGCTACACCTTC. Protein product: CASSLPPGVDGYTF.

DNA for the CDR3: TGTGCCAGCAGCCAAGCCGGGGACAGGGTGGTCTATGGCTACACCTTC. Translated, it gives CASSQAGDRVVYGYTF. J is TRBJ1-2 and V is TRBV4-2; the match to TRBD1 covers 9 bases. Germline V gene data show CDR1 as LGHNA and CDR2 as YNFKEQ. The CDR3 is 16 amino acids. J was trimmed by 4 bases and V by 1 base; bases with no gene match: 7.

The chain joins TRBV7-2 to TRBJ2-2, with TRBD2 identical over 11 bases. This CDR3 spans 15 amino acids. The J segment lost 7 bases and the V segment lost 6 bases, leaving 7 bases of the junction unmatched. From germline, CDR1 is SGHTA and CDR2 FQGNSA. DNA for the CDR3: TGTGCCAGCAGATATAGCGGGGGGGCAAGCGGGGAGCTGTTTTTT. This gives the protein CASRYSGGASGELFF.

This clone was seen only a few times. Other DNA sequences from this sample encode an identical CDR3 as well. The chain joins TRBV11-2 to TRBJ1-2; weak D call: TRBD1 (5 bases). There are 14 residues in the CDR3. Trimming took 5 bases from V and 1 from J, leaving 11 bases between them. The germline CDR1 and CDR2 sequences are SGHAT and FQNNGV. CDR3: CASSPGQGNYGYTF. CDR3 nucleotide sequence: TGTGCCAGCAGCCCTGGGCAGGGTAACTATGGCTACACCTTC. The whole variable domain, filled in from reference TRBV11-2 and TRBJ1-2, reads EAGVAQSPRYKIIEKRQSVAFWCNPISGHATLYWYQQILGQGPKLLIQFQNNGVVDDSQLPKDRFSAERLKGVDSTLKIQPAKLEDSAVYLCASSPGQGNYGYTFGSGTRLTVV.

The chain is built from TRBV6-1 and TRBJ1-4; D unclear. Per the germline V gene, CDR1 is MNHNS and CDR2 is SASEGT. There are 14 residues in the CDR3. Trimming removed 1 base from V and 4 bases from J, with 7 bases in between. CDR3 DNA: TGTGCCAGCAGTGAAGTACGGAGTAATGAAAAACTGTTTTTT. This gives the protein CASSEVRSNEKLFF.

This chain connects TRBV7-9 to TRBJ2-7; no definite D call. The V gene lost 3 bases and the J gene lost 1 base, with 7 bases spanning the gap. CDR1 and CDR2 from the germline V gene are SEHNR and FQNEAQ (reference sequence). This CDR3 region has 13 residues. CDR3 in DNA: TGTGCCAGCAGCTTCCACAGTTCCTACGAGCAGTACTTC. As protein: CASSFHSSYEQYF.

The chain links TRBV28 to TRBJ2-3; TRBD1 matches 9 bases. CDR1 and CDR2 (germline): MDHEN, SYDVKM. This CDR3 contains 12 residues. V lost 6 bases and J lost 9; bases outside the gene matches: 4. CDR3 loop: CASRPTGGTQYF. CDR3 coding DNA: TGTGCCAGCAGACCGACAGGGGGGACGCAGTATTTT. Full variable domain (missing parts from reference TRBV28 and TRBJ2-3): DVKVTQSSRYLVKRTGEKVFLECVQDMDHENMFWYRQDPGLGLRLIYFSYDVKMKEKGDIPEGYSVSREKKERFSLILESASTNQTSMYLCASRPTGGTQYFGPGTRLTVL.

The V gene is TRBV15, the J gene TRBJ1-2; D gene unclear. The CDR3 extends over 12 amino acids. Trimming shortened V by 2 bases and J by 8 bases, and 9 bases separated the two germline ends. Germline CDR1 reads LNHNV; CDR2 reads YYDKDF (reference sequence). CDR3: CATSRLEDGYTF. The CDR3 region has the DNA TGTGCCACCAGCAGACTAGAAGACGGCTACACCTTC. Based on the CDR3 plus reference TRBV15 and TRBJ1-2, the full variable domain is DAMVIQNPRYQVTQFGKPVTLSCSQTLNHNVMYWYQQKSSQAPKLLFHYYDKDFNNEADTPDNFQSRRPNTSFCFLDIRSPGLGDTAMYLCATSRLEDGYTFGSGTRLTVV.

This clone was seen more than once but under ten times. V gene TRBV11-2 combines with J gene TRBJ1-2; D perhaps matches TRBD1 (6 bases). From germline, CDR1 is SGHAT and CDR2 FQNNGV. Trimming took 7 bases from V and 8 from J, leaving 23 bases between them. CDR3 length: 15 residues. The CDR3 nucleotides are TGTGCCAGCACCGGTGGGGACATCACTAGTCGAGGCTACACCTTC. Its translation: CASTGGDITSRGYTF.

V and J are TRBV19 and TRBJ1-2; D unclear. Between the trimmed V and J ends, which lost 3 bases and 0 bases, there was a span of 8 bases. The CDR3 is made up of 14 amino acids. Germline V gene data show CDR1 as LNHDA and CDR2 as SQIVND (reference sequence). CDR3 residues: CASSMAGTNYGYTF. In DNA, the CDR3 is TGTGCCAGTAGTATGGCAGGTACTAACTATGGCTACACCTTC. Looking up the rest from reference TRBV19 and TRBJ1-2 gives the full variable domain: DGGITQSPKYLFRKEGQNVTLSCEQNLNHDAMYWYRQDPGQGLRLIYYSQIVNDFQKGDIAEGYSVSREKKESFPLTVTSAQKNPTAFYLCASSMAGTNYGYTFGSGTRLTVV.

The chain carries TRBV10-1 and TRBJ1-1, with 10 bases fitting TRBD1. The V segment lost 3 bases and the J segment 7 bases; nucleotides outside the gene matches: 5. There are 14 residues in the CDR3. The germline V gene encodes CDR1 WNHNN and CDR2 SYGVQD (reference sequence). The CDR3 loop reads CASSDSRDRGEAFF. CDR3 DNA sequence: TGCGCCAGCAGTGACTCTCGGGACAGGGGTGAAGCTTTCTTT.

V is TRBV11-2 and J is TRBJ2-3; no clear D gene. CDR1 is SGHAT and CDR2 is FQNNGV in the germline V gene. The germline V and J ends were trimmed by 1 base and 4 bases, with 6 bases remaining between them. The CDR3 spans 13 residues. DNA for the CDR3: TGTGCCAGCAGCTTAGGGCAGGCAGATACGCAGTATTTT. Amino acid sequence: CASSLGQADTQYF.

The chain joins TRBV10-3 to TRBJ2-1; D unclear. V lost 3 bases and J 2 bases, leaving 8 bases between the germline ends. Germline assignment: CDR1 ENHRY and CDR2 SYGVKD. The CDR3 runs 14 residues. For the CDR3, the DNA is TGTGCCATCAGTGAACAGCCGACCTACAATGAGCAGTTCTTC. Its protein is CAISEQPTYNEQFF.

The chain recombines TRBV6-2 or TRBV6-3 with TRBJ2-1; 7 bases align to TRBD2. This CDR3 is 13 amino acids long. The germline V gene has CDR1 MNHEY and CDR2 SVGEGT. V dropped 5 bases and J dropped 9; count of bases not matched to a gene: 7. CDR3 sequence: CASSPGTIVEQFF. The CDR3 bases are TGTGCCAGCAGTCCAGGGACTATCGTTGAGCAGTTCTTC.

The gene calls are TRBV6-5 and TRBJ1-3, with D perhaps TRBD1 (6 bases). The CDR3 has 15 amino acids. CDR1 is MNHEY, CDR2 SVGAGI, per germline. V gave up 6 bases and J gave up 4 bases, with 16 bases separating them. The CDR3 loop is CASSPRGGEGNTIYF. DNA of the CDR3: TGTGCCAGCAGCCCCCGAGGGGGGGAAGGAAACACCATATATTTT.

Only one count was recorded for this clone. The rearrangement uses TRBV7-2 and TRBJ1-6; D is uncertain. This CDR3 spans 16 amino acids. Trimming cost V 1 base and J 11 bases, with 18 bases left between them. The V gene's germline CDR1 is SGHTA and CDR2 FQGNSA. The DNA of the CDR3 is TGTGCCAGCAGCTTAGTTGGGTCAGAGGTGAACGCACCCCTCCACTTT. Its protein product is CASSLVGSEVNAPLHF.

Turning to this clone: This specimen includes other DNA sequences encoding the same CDR3. V gene TRBV11-2 combines with J gene TRBJ1-6, with 7 bases identical to TRBD1. V was pared by 5 bases and J by 7 bases, with 2 bases of the junction left unmatched. Germline CDR1 SGHAT, CDR2 FQNNGV. The CDR3 consists of 13 residues. CDR3 DNA sequence: TGTGCCAGCAGCCTGGGACAGAATTCACCCCTCCACTTT. Translated, it gives CASSLGQNSPLHF.

V gene TRBV4-1 combines with J gene TRBJ1-1; 8 positions match TRBD1. J gave up 0 bases and V 1 base, and 1 base lay outside the gene matches. This CDR3 spans 15 amino acids. Germline CDR1 MGHRA, CDR2 YSYEKL. The CDR3 region is CASSQGDRLNTEAFF. CDR3 bases: TGCGCCAGCAGCCAAGGGGACAGGCTGAACACTGAAGCTTTCTTT.

The V call is TRBV5-1, the J call TRBJ1-1; D ambiguous. The CDR3 length is 16 residues. Trimming took 4 bases from V and 6 from J, leaving 22 bases between them. Germline V gene data show CDR1 as SGHRS and CDR2 as YFSETQ. For the CDR3, the DNA is TGCGCCAGCAGCCTGGGAGGGCGGGAGAGGTGGGCTGAAGCTTTCTTT. The encoded protein is CASSLGGRERWAEAFF.

CDR3 nucleotides: TGCGCCAGCAGCTTTAGCCGAGTACAAGAGACCCAGTACTTC. Amino acids: CASSFSRVQETQYF. V gene TRBV5-1 combines with J gene TRBJ2-5; the D is unclear. The CDR3 length is 14 residues. V was trimmed by 2 bases and J by 2 bases, leaving 10 bases between them. CDR1 is SGHRS, CDR2 YFSETQ, per germline.

This chain links TRBV7-9 with TRBJ2-1; TRBD2 matches 14 bases. This CDR3 region has 15 residues. The V segment lost 5 bases and the J segment 7 bases; nucleotides outside the gene matches: 4. Germline V gene sequence: CDR1 SEHNR, CDR2 FQNEAQ (reference sequence). The CDR3 here is CASSLGTSGGNEQFF. The CDR3 bases are TGTGCCAGCAGCCTCGGGACTAGCGGGGGTAATGAGCAGTTCTTC.